The clone carrying this T cell receptor beta chain was detected many times. Antigen specificity is unknown. CDR1 and CDR2 (germline): KGHSH, LQKENI. The CDR3 is made up of 15 amino acids. With 0 bases clipped from V and 4 bases from J, the junction kept 5 bases outside the gene matches. This sample was included in a study of T cells in Graves' hyperthyroidism and ophthalmopathy. Amplification targeted TCR beta CDR3 regions from RNA transcripts. Researchers ran a first-round RT-PCR on the TCR CDR3 using the HTBI primer set. TCRdb re-called the multiplex PCR reads with MiXCR, one entry per CDR3 protein. The table includes 600,000 to 900,000 distinct CDR3 sequences, about 15% detected once. Study-level points and caveats: Through a model of 13 V-J features, ophthalmopathy was separated from stable hyperthyroidism.

Sequenced: blood. The sequence came from a man aged 18-30 years with Graves' hyperthyroidism. The chain joins TRBV18 to TRBJ2-5, with TRBD2 matching over 7 bases. CDR3 amino acids: CASSPPRSGGETQYF. CDR3 nucleotide sequence: TGTGCCAGCTCACCACCGAGGTCGGGAGGAGAGACCCAGTACTTC.